This is a list of T cell receptor beta chains from one sample in a study of blood T cell repertoires in COVID-19. Sequencing was performed with immunoSEQ multiplex PCR; in TCRdb, only in-frame clones are kept and a portion is missing. Of 250,000 to 350,000 clones in the sample, approximately 84% were seen once. Sequencing used PBMCs or T cells enriched from blood (not recorded which). All receptors come from a woman aged 18-29 years who had recovered from COVID-19. Both conserved end residues are part of each CDR3. The order of the fields is J gene, clone size, V gene, D gene, CDR3 protein, CDR3 DNA. The D gene is left open where the match is weak. A clone size is listed for some rows: how often the clone was seen (once, few, many), or a class if it is expanded.

j_gene: TRBJ2-7; abundance: .; v_gene: TRBV3-1/TRBV3-2; d_gene: TRBD1; CDR3aa: CASSPGTGNYYEQYF; CDR3nt: TGTGCCAGCAGCCCCGGGACAGGGAATTACTACGAGCAGTACTTC
j_gene: TRBJ2-7; abundance: once; v_gene: TRBV5-6; d_gene: TRBD1; CDR3aa: CASSLGDRGYEQYF; CDR3nt: TGTGCCAGCAGCTTGGGGGACAGAGGCTACGAGCAGTACTTC
j_gene: TRBJ1-2; abundance: few; v_gene: TRBV27; d_gene: .; CDR3aa: CASSPGQSWGGYTF; CDR3nt: TGTGCCAGCAGTCCAGGACAGAGCTGGGGTGGCTACACCTTC
j_gene: TRBJ2-2; abundance: .; v_gene: TRBV24-1; d_gene: TRBD1; CDR3aa: CATSDPRGQGGELFF; CDR3nt: TGTGCCACCAGTGACCCCAGGGGACAGGGCGGGGAGCTGTTTTTT
j_gene: TRBJ1-1; abundance: .; v_gene: TRBV3-1/TRBV3-2; d_gene: .; CDR3aa: CASSQDRLRNTEAFF; CDR3nt: TGTGCCAGCAGCCAAGATCGACTTAGGAACACTGAAGCTTTCTTT
j_gene: TRBJ2-3; abundance: once; v_gene: TRBV28; d_gene: TRBD2; CDR3aa: CASSFYLLADYTDTQYF; CDR3nt: TGTGCCAGCAGTTTCTACCTGCTAGCGGACTACACAGATACGCAGTATTTT
j_gene: TRBJ2-1; abundance: .; v_gene: TRBV12-3/TRBV12-4; d_gene: TRBD1; CDR3aa: CASIPTGVHEQFF; CDR3nt: TGTGCCAGCATCCCGACAGGGGTCCATGAGCAGTTCTTC
j_gene: TRBJ2-4; abundance: .; v_gene: TRBV4-1; d_gene: .; CDR3aa: CASSHPLGAKNIQYF; CDR3nt: TGCGCCAGCAGCCACCCACTGGGCGCCAAAAACATTCAGTACTTC
j_gene: TRBJ1-1; abundance: few; v_gene: TRBV10-1; d_gene: TRBD1; CDR3aa: CASSANRGHTEAFF; CDR3nt: TGCGCCAGCAGTGCAAACAGGGGGCATACTGAAGCTTTCTTT
j_gene: TRBJ1-3; abundance: .; v_gene: TRBV19; d_gene: .; CDR3aa: CASRPDTSTSGNTIYF; CDR3nt: TGTGCCAGTAGGCCGGACACATCGACCTCTGGAAACACCATATATTTT
j_gene: TRBJ1-5; abundance: .; v_gene: TRBV28; d_gene: .; CDR3aa: CASRKLQGRLNQPQHF; CDR3nt: TGTGCCAGCAGAAAGTTGCAGGGTCGGCTCAATCAGCCCCAGCATTTT
j_gene: TRBJ1-2; abundance: few; v_gene: TRBV7-9; d_gene: .; CDR3aa: CASSLAGGSYGYTF; CDR3nt: TGTGCCAGCAGCTTAGCAGGAGGATCCTATGGCTACACCTTC
j_gene: TRBJ2-7; abundance: .; v_gene: TRBV27; d_gene: TRBD1; CDR3aa: CASSTGTGVEQYF; CDR3nt: TGTGCCAGCAGCACCGGGACAGGGGTTGAGCAGTACTTC
j_gene: TRBJ1-1; abundance: once; v_gene: TRBV19; d_gene: .; CDR3aa: CASSIGQGAGTEAFF; CDR3nt: TGTGCCAGTAGTATCGGTCAGGGAGCGGGAACTGAAGCTTTCTTT
j_gene: TRBJ1-1; abundance: .; v_gene: TRBV10-3; d_gene: .; CDR3aa: CAAGPGRAMNTEAFF; CDR3nt: TGTGCCGCGGGTCCAGGGAGGGCCATGAACACTGAAGCTTTCTTT
j_gene: TRBJ2-7; abundance: few; v_gene: TRBV2; d_gene: TRBD1; CDR3aa: CASSEEAGGYEQYF; CDR3nt: TGTGCCAGCAGTGAAGAGGCAGGGGGTTACGAGCAGTACTTC
j_gene: TRBJ2-7; abundance: .; v_gene: TRBV9; d_gene: TRBD2; CDR3aa: CASSASGGYRYEQYF; CDR3nt: TGTGCCAGCAGCGCCTCGGGAGGGTATCGGTACGAGCAGTACTTC
j_gene: TRBJ1-4; abundance: .; v_gene: TRBV30; d_gene: TRBD1; CDR3aa: CAWSAGTGGNEKLFF; CDR3nt: TGTGCCTGGAGTGCCGGGACAGGAGGAAATGAAAAACTGTTTTTT
j_gene: TRBJ2-5; abundance: .; v_gene: TRBV3-1/TRBV3-2; d_gene: .; CDR3aa: CASSQTVEETQYF; CDR3nt: TGTGCCAGCAGCCAGACAGTCGAAGAGACCCAGTACTTC
j_gene: TRBJ1-1; abundance: few; v_gene: TRBV9; d_gene: .; CDR3aa: CASSPRRDTEAFF; CDR3nt: TGTGCCAGCAGCCCTCGGAGGGACACTGAAGCTTTCTTT
j_gene: TRBJ1-5; abundance: .; v_gene: TRBV5-8; d_gene: .; CDR3aa: CASSSWGRGSQPQHF; CDR3nt: TGTGCCAGCAGCTCCTGGGGGAGGGGAAGTCAGCCCCAGCATTTT
j_gene: TRBJ2-4; abundance: .; v_gene: TRBV12-5; d_gene: .; CDR3aa: CASAPQAGRNIQYF; CDR3nt: TGTGCTAGTGCCCCACAGGCAGGTAGAAACATTCAGTACTTC
j_gene: TRBJ1-1; abundance: .; v_gene: TRBV28; d_gene: .; CDR3aa: CASSVPPGGYTEAFF; CDR3nt: TGTGCCAGCAGTGTTCCCCCTGGGGGGTACACTGAAGCTTTCTTT
j_gene: TRBJ2-7; abundance: .; v_gene: TRBV5-4; d_gene: TRBD2; CDR3aa: CASSATQGLAGTYEQYF; CDR3nt: TGTGCCAGCAGCGCCACACAGGGACTAGCGGGAACCTACGAGCAGTACTTC
j_gene: TRBJ2-2; abundance: .; v_gene: TRBV18; d_gene: .; CDR3aa: CASSPPHTGELFF; CDR3nt: TGTGCCAGCTCACCACCTCATACCGGGGAGCTGTTTTTT
j_gene: TRBJ2-1; abundance: .; v_gene: TRBV5-1; d_gene: .; CDR3aa: CASSLDGATPYNEQFF; CDR3nt: TGCGCCAGCAGCCTGGACGGAGCGACCCCCTACAATGAGCAGTTCTTC
j_gene: TRBJ2-7; abundance: many; v_gene: TRBV5-1; d_gene: .; CDR3aa: CASSPFVGSSYEQYF; CDR3nt: TGCGCCAGCAGCCCATTTGTGGGGAGCTCCTACGAGCAGTACTTC
j_gene: TRBJ2-7; abundance: .; v_gene: TRBV4-2; d_gene: .; CDR3aa: CASSQDGAGAHSYEQYF; CDR3nt: TGTGCCAGCAGCCAAGATGGGGCCGGCGCACACTCCTACGAGCAGTACTTC
j_gene: TRBJ2-7; abundance: once; v_gene: TRBV2; d_gene: TRBD1; CDR3aa: CASNLAGTGDYEQYF; CDR3nt: TGTGCCAGCAATTTAGCTGGGACAGGGGACTACGAGCAGTACTTC
j_gene: TRBJ1-1; abundance: .; v_gene: TRBV28; d_gene: .; CDR3aa: CASSLPTGGTEAFF; CDR3nt: TGTGCCAGCAGTTTACCGACGGGGGGCACTGAAGCTTTCTTT
j_gene: TRBJ2-3; abundance: .; v_gene: TRBV29-1; d_gene: TRBD1; CDR3aa: CSVPRTGVTDTQYF; CDR3nt: TGCAGCGTTCCCCGGACAGGGGTCACAGATACGCAGTATTTT
j_gene: TRBJ1-4; abundance: .; v_gene: TRBV3-1/TRBV3-2; d_gene: TRBD1; CDR3aa: CASSQRGTANEKLFF; CDR3nt: TGTGCCAGCAGCCAAAGGGGGACAGCTAATGAAAAACTGTTTTTT
j_gene: TRBJ1-6; abundance: .; v_gene: TRBV6-5; d_gene: TRBD1; CDR3aa: CASSYRGRTGTHLLHF; CDR3nt: TGTGCCAGCAGTTACCGGGGGCGGACAGGGACCCATCTCCTCCACTTT
j_gene: TRBJ1-1; abundance: once; v_gene: TRBV27; d_gene: .; CDR3aa: CASSLRTEGTEAFF; CDR3nt: TGTGCCAGCAGTTTAAGGACAGAAGGCACTGAAGCTTTCTTT
j_gene: TRBJ1-5; abundance: .; v_gene: TRBV10-3; d_gene: .; CDR3aa: CAISEGGGGSNQPQHF; CDR3nt: TGTGCCATCAGTGAAGGGGGGGGAGGGAGCAATCAGCCCCAGCATTTT
j_gene: TRBJ1-2; abundance: .; v_gene: TRBV3-1/TRBV3-2; d_gene: .; CDR3aa: CASSQRQGYYGYTF; CDR3nt: TGTGCCAGCAGCCAGAGGCAGGGGTACTATGGCTACACCTTC
j_gene: TRBJ1-1; abundance: .; v_gene: TRBV11-2; d_gene: TRBD1; CDR3aa: CASSSDRDAEAFF; CDR3nt: TGTGCCAGCAGCTCTGACAGGGACGCTGAAGCTTTCTTT
j_gene: TRBJ2-2; abundance: .; v_gene: TRBV6-5; d_gene: .; CDR3aa: CASSTLGLDAGELFF; CDR3nt: TGTGCCAGCAGTACCTTGGGACTGGACGCCGGGGAGCTGTTTTTT
j_gene: TRBJ2-1; abundance: .; v_gene: TRBV9; d_gene: TRBD2; CDR3aa: CASSTTSGLYNEQFF; CDR3nt: TGTGCCAGCAGCACGACTAGCGGGCTTTACAATGAGCAGTTCTTC
j_gene: TRBJ1-2; abundance: .; v_gene: TRBV2; d_gene: TRBD1; CDR3aa: CASRDRGLDYGYTF; CDR3nt: TGTGCCAGCAGAGACAGGGGCCTTGACTATGGCTACACCTTC
j_gene: TRBJ2-1; abundance: .; v_gene: TRBV7-2; d_gene: TRBD1; CDR3aa: CASSFGQGNEQFF; CDR3nt: TGTGCCAGCAGCTTTGGACAGGGGAATGAGCAGTTCTTC
j_gene: TRBJ2-3; abundance: .; v_gene: TRBV30; d_gene: TRBD2; CDR3aa: CAWSLSGHENTQYF; CDR3nt: TGTGCCTGGAGCCTTAGCGGGCATGAGAATACGCAGTATTTT
j_gene: TRBJ2-7; abundance: .; v_gene: TRBV10-3; d_gene: .; CDR3aa: CAISESEGAYEQYF; CDR3nt: TGTGCCATCAGTGAGTCTGAGGGGGCCTACGAGCAGTACTTC
j_gene: TRBJ2-3; abundance: .; v_gene: TRBV7-8; d_gene: TRBD2; CDR3aa: CASNQWTAGGPDTQYF; CDR3nt: TGTGCCAGCAACCAGTGGACAGCGGGAGGGCCAGATACGCAGTATTTT
j_gene: TRBJ2-3; abundance: .; v_gene: TRBV18; d_gene: TRBD1; CDR3aa: CASSLDRVTDTQYF; CDR3nt: TGTGCCAGCTCACTCGACAGGGTAACAGATACGCAGTATTTT
j_gene: TRBJ1-3; abundance: .; v_gene: TRBV10-3; d_gene: TRBD1; CDR3aa: CAISKGQGAAGNTIYF; CDR3nt: TGTGCCATCAGTAAGGGACAGGGGGCAGCTGGAAACACCATATATTTT
j_gene: TRBJ1-1; abundance: once; v_gene: TRBV7-3; d_gene: .; CDR3aa: CASSFAQTEEAFF; CDR3nt: TGTGCCAGCAGCTTCGCACAGACCGAGGAAGCTTTCTTT
j_gene: TRBJ1-2; abundance: .; v_gene: TRBV6-4; d_gene: .; CDR3aa: CASKPGTDNYGYTF; CDR3nt: TGTGCCAGCAAGCCCGGGACTGACAACTATGGCTACACCTTC
j_gene: TRBJ1-1; abundance: .; v_gene: TRBV20-1; d_gene: .; CDR3aa: CSAPRGTEAFF; CDR3nt: TGCAGTGCTCCTAGGGGCACTGAAGCTTTCTTT
j_gene: TRBJ1-1; abundance: .; v_gene: TRBV18; d_gene: TRBD1; CDR3aa: CASSPATGADTEAFF; CDR3nt: TGTGCCAGCTCACCGGCGACAGGGGCGGACACTGAAGCTTTCTTT
j_gene: TRBJ1-4; abundance: .; v_gene: TRBV19; d_gene: .; CDR3aa: CASSAGGEKLFF; CDR3nt: TGTGCCAGTAGTGCGGGGGGTGAAAAACTGTTTTTT